This is a list of T cell receptor beta chains from one sample in a study of shared clonotypes between healthy human individuals. Profiling relied on immunoSEQ multiplex PCR, and the TCRdb table lists in-frame clones only, not all of them. The profile shows some 1.5 million clones, approximately 98% of them singletons. Sequenced: naive CD4+ T cells sorted from blood. The receptors originated from a man under 40 in good health. Each CDR3 is given with its conserved first and last residue. A D gene is named only where the DNA matches it firmly. Clone size appears in some rows only: once, few, many, or a class for an expanded clone.

j_call v_call clone_size d_call cdr3_nt cdr3_aa
TRBJ2-7 TRBV4-2 - - TGTGCCAGCAGCCAAGTAAGTACCCTGATCTACGAGCAGTACTTC CASSQVSTLIYEQYF
TRBJ1-2 TRBV7-2 - - TGTGCCAGCAGCTTAGGCGGGGGCACCTCTAACTATGGCTACACCTTC CASSLGGGTSNYGYTF
TRBJ1-1 TRBV9 - TRBD1 TGTGCCAGCAGCAGACGGACAGGGCTAGAGACTGAAGCTTTCTTT CASSRRTGLETEAFF
TRBJ2-7 TRBV5-4 - - TGTGCCAGCAGCCCTCGACCTAGCTTCGACGAGCAGTACTTC CASSPRPSFDEQYF
TRBJ2-7 TRBV11-3 - - TGTGCCAGCAGCTTAGGGGGCCAGGGCTACGAGCAGTACTTC CASSLGGQGYEQYF
TRBJ2-4 TRBV10-1 few - TGCGCCAGCAGTGGCCAGGGCAGAAACATTCAGTACTTC CASSGQGRNIQYF
TRBJ2-1 TRBV7-3 - TRBD2 TGTGCCAGTGGGACTAGCGGGATTAGTGAGCAGTTCTTC CASGTSGISEQFF
TRBJ2-6 TRBV18 - - TGTGCCAGCTCACCAGATAGCCCCTCTGGGGCCAACGTCCTGACTTTC CASSPDSPSGANVLTF
TRBJ1-3 TRBV11-2 - TRBD1 TGTGCCAGCAGCCTGGGCCGGGACAGGGACATATATTTT CASSLGRDRDIYF
TRBJ2-5 TRBV7-2 - TRBD2 TGTGCCAGTGGTAGCGGGAGGGCTGAGACCCAGTACTTC CASGSGRAETQYF
TRBJ2-5 TRBV18 - - TGTGCCAGCTCACCGCCCAACCAAGAGACCCAGTACTTC CASSPPNQETQYF
TRBJ2-7 TRBV18 - TRBD2 TGTGCCAGCTCGCCGACGGGAGGTTTCTACGAGCAGTACTTC CASSPTGGFYEQYF
TRBJ2-1 TRBV28 - - TGTGCCAGCACCCGAGAGATGTACAATGAGCAGTTCTTC CASTREMYNEQFF
TRBJ2-2 TRBV5-4 - - TGTGCCGCCATGACGAGGGGGTTCGGGGAGCTGTTTTTT CAAMTRGFGELFF
TRBJ1-1 TRBV19 - - TGTGCCAGTAGTATCCGACACCCAATAATGAACACTGAAGCTTTCTTT CASSIRHPIMNTEAFF
TRBJ2-1 TRBV10-1 - - TGCGCCAGCAGTGCCAGGCAGAGTAACAATGAGCAGTTCTTC CASSARQSNNEQFF
TRBJ2-7 TRBV9 once TRBD1 TGTGCCAGCAGCCCCCGGACAGGGAACTACGAGCAGTACTTC CASSPRTGNYEQYF
TRBJ1-2 TRBV2 - - TGTGCCAGCAGTGGAACCAGAGAAGCTAACTATGGCTACACCTTC CASSGTREANYGYTF
TRBJ2-5 TRBV5-4 once TRBD1 TGTGCCAGCAGGGGGGGAACCCGGGACAGGGTACAAGAGACCCAGTACTTC CASRGGTRDRVQETQYF
TRBJ2-5 TRBV6-1 - TRBD1 TGTGCCAGCAGTGATCCCGGACAGGGCCAAGAGACCCAGTACTTC CASSDPGQGQETQYF
TRBJ2-1 TRBV4-1 - TRBD2 TGCGCCAGCAGCCCCCGAGAAGCGGGAGGGCCCCATGAGCAGTTCTTC CASSPREAGGPHEQFF
TRBJ1-3 TRBV6-5 - - TGTGCCAGCAGTTATGAACAGGGCACTGGAAACACCATATATTTT CASSYEQGTGNTIYF
TRBJ1-2 TRBV6-6 - - TGTGCCAGCAGTTGGACTGAATATGGCTACACCTTC CASSWTEYGYTF
TRBJ2-5 TRBV18 - TRBD2 TGTGCCAGCTCAACACTCCTAGCGGGAGTGGGAGAGACCCAGTACTTC CASSTLLAGVGETQYF
TRBJ2-1 TRBV19 - TRBD2 TGTGCCAGTGGGACTAGTGGAACCTACAATGAGCAGTTCTTC CASGTSGTYNEQFF
TRBJ1-4 TRBV7-2 - - TGTGCCAGCAGCTTAGAGCACTCAGAAAAACTGTTTTTT CASSLEHSEKLFF
TRBJ1-3 TRBV9 - - TGTGCCAGCAGCCCCTCTCTCCACACCATATATTTT CASSPSLHTIYF
TRBJ2-1 TRBV29-1 once TRBD2 TGCAGCGTTGATAGGGCGGGGGTCCCCGTATTGGGCAATGAGCAGTTCTTC CSVDRAGVPVLGNEQFF
TRBJ2-7 TRBV4-1 - TRBD1 TGCGCCAGCAGCCAACGGTTCCCGGGACAGGGTGCCTACGAGCAGTACTTC CASSQRFPGQGAYEQYF
TRBJ2-6 TRBV4-2 - TRBD2 TGTGCCAGCAGCCGGAACCGGGGGGGAGCTGGGGCCAACGTCCTGACTTTC CASSRNRGGAGANVLTF
TRBJ1-1 TRBV10-3 - - TGTGCCACAGGATTCGAAGGGGGAATGAACACTGAAGCTTTCTTT CATGFEGGMNTEAFF
TRBJ2-7 TRBV28 - - TGTGCCAGCAGTTTGGTGGGGTACACCTACGAGCAGTACTTC CASSLVGYTYEQYF
TRBJ1-4 TRBV28 - - TGTGCCAGCAGTTTGAGGAGGGTGCACGAAAAACTGTTTTTT CASSLRRVHEKLFF
TRBJ2-7 TRBV5-1 - - TGCGCCAGCAGCTTGGATGGCAGCGACTCCTACGAGCAGTACTTC CASSLDGSDSYEQYF
TRBJ1-1 TRBV18 - TRBD1 TGTGCCAGCTCACCATTCTCAGGGGGCCTCACTGAAGCTTTCTTT CASSPFSGGLTEAFF
TRBJ2-7 TRBV5-1 - - TGCGCCAGCAGCTTGACAGCTCCTACGGAGCAGTACTTC CASSLTAPTEQYF
TRBJ2-7 TRBV6-5 - - TGTGCCAGCAGTTACTCTCCCAGGGGCGAGCAGTACTTC CASSYSPRGEQYF
TRBJ1-1 TRBV11-2 - TRBD1 TGTGCCAGCAGCCCCGGACAGGGGGGTGCGAACACTGAAGCTTTCTTT CASSPGQGGANTEAFF
TRBJ2-5 TRBV19 - - TGTGCCAGTAGTATGGCGGTGTTCGAGACCCAGTACTTC CASSMAVFETQYF
TRBJ2-1 TRBV27 - - TGTGCCAGCAGTTTAGAATGGCTTTCCTACAATGAGCAGTTCTTC CASSLEWLSYNEQFF
TRBJ2-7 TRBV11-2 - - TGTGCCAGCAGCCGAACCCCAGTGGCAGGGCAACTCGAGCAGTACTTC CASSRTPVAGQLEQYF
TRBJ2-7 TRBV7-8 - TRBD1 TGTGCCAGCAGCCGAGGGACAGGGGTCTACGAGCAGTACTTC CASSRGTGVYEQYF
TRBJ2-2 TRBV5-4 - - TGTGCCAGCAGTGCCACCCACGGGGCCGGGGAGCTGTTTTTT CASSATHGAGELFF
TRBJ2-7 TRBV5-4 - TRBD2 TGTGCCAGCAGCTTAAGGACTAGCGATTATACCTCCTACGAGCAGTACTTC CASSLRTSDYTSYEQYF
TRBJ2-5 TRBV9 - TRBD2 TGTGCCAGCAGCGTAGATGGGCGACTAGCGGGAAGCCGAGAGACCCAGTACTTC CASSVDGRLAGSRETQYF